This TCR beta chain originates from a study of cytomegalovirus exposure and HLA in healthy donors. Study observations and caveats: Rarity marked most TCR sequences, yet some public TCRs occurred in many donors. An ancestry cluster, one associated with Asian ancestry, reportedly showed fewer N-insertions than the approximately 650-donor mean in a later analysis. In a later analysis, TCR beta V- and J-gene trimming showed a link to a missense DCLRE1C variant. Analysis performed later found about 18,000 TCR beta sequences associated with HLA alleles at 0.05 false discovery rate.

CDR1 LNHDA and CDR2 SQIVND come from the germline V gene (reference sequence). The CDR3 has 15 amino acids. Losses at the gene ends were 6 bases for V and 3 bases for J; bases not matched to a gene: 4. Details on this clone: Its antigen is unidentified.

A multiplex PCR was run with 60 Vbeta primers and 13 Jbeta primers. Produced via immunoSEQ multiplex PCR; TCRdb's table is partial and in-frame only. The sample holds 170,000 or so clones, approximately 84% seen once. Sequencing used PBMCs. The rearrangement links TRBV19 to TRBJ2-2, with TRBD1 matching 10 bases. The source of this sequence is a man aged 18 to 30 in good health and CMV-seronegative. The CDR3 reads CASSQDRGYTGELFF. The CDR3, as DNA: TGTGCCAGTAGCCAGGACAGGGGGTACACCGGGGAGCTGTTTTTT.